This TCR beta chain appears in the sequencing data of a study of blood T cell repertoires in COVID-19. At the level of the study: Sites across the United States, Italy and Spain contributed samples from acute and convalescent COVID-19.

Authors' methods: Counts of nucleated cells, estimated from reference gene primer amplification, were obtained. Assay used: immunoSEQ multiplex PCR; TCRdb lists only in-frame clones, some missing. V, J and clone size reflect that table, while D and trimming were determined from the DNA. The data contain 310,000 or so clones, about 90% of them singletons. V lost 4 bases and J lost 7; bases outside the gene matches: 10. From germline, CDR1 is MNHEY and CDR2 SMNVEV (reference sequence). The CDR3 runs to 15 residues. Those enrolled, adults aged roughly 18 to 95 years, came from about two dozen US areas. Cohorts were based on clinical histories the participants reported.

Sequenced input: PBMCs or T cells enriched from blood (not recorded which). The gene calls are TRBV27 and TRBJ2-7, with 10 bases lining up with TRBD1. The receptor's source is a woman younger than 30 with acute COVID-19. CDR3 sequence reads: CASSSVGQGLLEQYF. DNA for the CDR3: TGTGCCAGCAGTTCGGTGGGACAGGGGCTTCTGGAGCAGTACTTC.